The text below deals with one TCR beta chain. This clonotype was recorded many times. This receptor's antigen is unknown. Base qualities were left out, and no much larger clone turns up one base away. Reads for this sample came from an Illumina HiSeq 2500. Quantitative 5'-RACE with molecular barcodes was used to prepare TCR beta libraries. The paper's data handling went like this. Disease-linked TCR variants were identified with a new computational method built on a probabilistic model of VDJ rearrangement. The public sequencing data were trimmed at Q25 with fastp and processed into clonotypes with MiXCR by TCRdb, which kept only in-frame beta chains. One record per CDR3 amino acid sequence lists the most common genes and DNA. The authors' filters were not applied to this entry. The sample has around 330,000 distinct CDR3 sequences on record, around a tenth of them singletons. Of the sample, about 10% falls within the top ten clones.

The data belong to a study of CD8 T cells in ankylosing spondylitis (dated by TCRdb to the late 2010s). Regarding the complete study: To find TCR variants linked to disease, the study profiled T cell receptor beta repertoires in ankylosing spondylitis patients and healthy donors. The whole study cohort included 95 to 130 healthy donors and around 24 ankylosing spondylitis patients. Peripheral blood was sampled, and synovial fluid was also collected from ankylosing spondylitis patients. Broader findings and caveats from the paper: A CD8+ phenotype was shown by the disease-linked clones, which were found at relatively low frequencies in peripheral blood. The disease-linked clones were reported to be significantly enriched in matched synovial fluid samples from ankylosing spondylitis patients. Blood from ankylosing spondylitis patients appeared to be characterized by a TCR beta motif composed of eight highly homologous amino acid variants. Some motif variants were previously reported in synovial fluid and blood of reactive arthritis patients, suggesting common disease-initiation mechanisms.

A distance of 7 bases separates the germline ends of V and J, which lose 3 bases and 7 bases respectively. Reading from cysteine to phenylalanine, the CDR3 counts 13 amino acids. CDR3 DNA is the only sequence kept; it has 39 bases, read in frame from the first base. The chain uses TRBV12-3 or TRBV12-4 and TRBJ1-6, with the D segment identity uncertain. The sample taken for sequencing was blood, either unsorted or a sorted T cell fraction (not recorded which). The receptor was derived from a female donor with ankylosing spondylitis or in good health (not recorded which). The nucleotide sequence is given as TGTGCCAGCAGTTTGCGCGGCAATTCACCCCTCCACTTT. Protein translation: CASSLRGNSPLHF.